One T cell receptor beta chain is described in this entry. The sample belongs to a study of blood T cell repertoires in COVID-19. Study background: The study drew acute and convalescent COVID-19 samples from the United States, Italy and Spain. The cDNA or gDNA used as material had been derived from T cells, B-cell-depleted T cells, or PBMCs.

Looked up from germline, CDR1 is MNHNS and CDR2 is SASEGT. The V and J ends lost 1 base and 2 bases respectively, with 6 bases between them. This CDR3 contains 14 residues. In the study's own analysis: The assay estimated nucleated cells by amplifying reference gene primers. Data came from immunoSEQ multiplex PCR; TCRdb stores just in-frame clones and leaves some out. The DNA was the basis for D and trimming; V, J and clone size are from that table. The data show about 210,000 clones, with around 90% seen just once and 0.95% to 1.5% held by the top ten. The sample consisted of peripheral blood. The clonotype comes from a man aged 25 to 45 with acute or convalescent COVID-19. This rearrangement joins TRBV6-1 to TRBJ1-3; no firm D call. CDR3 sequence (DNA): TGTGCCAGCAGTGAAGGGGCAGCTGGAAACACCATATATTTT. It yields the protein CASSEGAAGNTIYF.